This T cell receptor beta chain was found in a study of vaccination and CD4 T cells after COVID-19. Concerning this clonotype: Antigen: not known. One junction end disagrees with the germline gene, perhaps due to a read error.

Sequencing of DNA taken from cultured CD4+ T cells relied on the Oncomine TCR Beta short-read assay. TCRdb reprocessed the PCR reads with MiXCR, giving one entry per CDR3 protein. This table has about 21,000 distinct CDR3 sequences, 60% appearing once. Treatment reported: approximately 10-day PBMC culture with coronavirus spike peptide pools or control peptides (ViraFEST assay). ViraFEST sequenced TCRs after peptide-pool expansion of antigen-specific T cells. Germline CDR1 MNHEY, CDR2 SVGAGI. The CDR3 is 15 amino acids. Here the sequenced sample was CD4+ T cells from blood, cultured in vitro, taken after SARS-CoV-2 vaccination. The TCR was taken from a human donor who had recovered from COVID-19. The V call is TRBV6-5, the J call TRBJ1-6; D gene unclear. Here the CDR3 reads CASRYSTGSNSPLHF. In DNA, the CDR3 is TGTGCCAGCAGATACTCCACCGGGAGTAATTCACCCCTCCACTTT.